The T cell receptor (beta chain) under discussion was sequenced for a study of memory CD4+ T cells and cytomegalovirus serostatus. This clone has just a few counts. Using immunoSEQ multiplex PCR, the repertoire was profiled, and TCRdb retains in-frame clones only, with some absent. Of over 40,000 clones detected, more than 60% appear once; the ten largest clones hold less than 0.6%. Germline V gene data show CDR1 as SNHLY and CDR2 as FYNNEI. V was clipped by 3 bases and J by 7 bases, with 24 bases between them. This CDR3 has 17 amino acids. The sort gate was single viable CD3+CD4+CD8-CD45RO+ cells for memory CD4+ T cells. CD4+ T cells were isolated by positive magnetic selection.

The TCR was taken from an adult in good health and CMV-seronegative. The chain couples TRBV2 to TRBJ2-5; tentatively, D is TRBD1 or TRBD2 (6 bases each). The specimen was memory CD4+ T cells from blood. As DNA, the CDR3 is TGTGCCAGCAGTGACCCGGGGACCTGGAGGGGGGCGTGGACCCAGTACTTC. Protein product: CASSDPGTWRGAWTQYF. Drawing the rest from reference TRBV2 and TRBJ2-5, the complete variable domain is EPEVTQTPSHQVTQMGQEVILRCVPISNHLYFYWYRQILGQKVEFLVSFYNNEISEKSEIFDDQFSVERPDGSNFTLKIRSTKLEDSAMYFCASSDPGTWRGAWTQYFGPGTRLLVL.